This TCR beta chain came from a study of blood T cell repertoires in COVID-19. Study context: Samples taken during acute and convalescent COVID-19 were collected in the United States, Italy and Spain.

CDR1 and CDR2 from the germline V gene are SQVTM and ANQGSEA. J was trimmed by 0 bases and V by 8 bases; bases with no gene match: 4. The CDR3 sequence is 13 residues long. Those enrolled, adults aged roughly 18 to 90 years, came from roughly 23 US areas. Researchers sorted participants into cohorts using their self-reported clinical history. Profiling relied on immunoSEQ multiplex PCR, and the TCRdb table lists in-frame clones only, not all of them. The sample shows approximately 230,000 clones, roughly 91% of them seen only once. The chain has TRBV29-1 and TRBJ1-1; TRBD1 matches 9 bases. The clonotype was recovered from a woman younger than 45 who had recovered from COVID-19. The specimen was PBMCs or T cells enriched from blood (not recorded which). CDR3 loop: CSLTGGLNTEAFF. CDR3 sequence (DNA): TGCAGCCTGACAGGGGGGCTGAACACTGAAGCTTTCTTT.